This T cell receptor beta chain comes out of a study of T cell responses to AZD1222 COVID-19 vaccine. Points from the study as a whole: Nearly half of the spike-specific TCRs reportedly recognize variant regions that carry no mutations. Receipt of two AZD1222 doses was followed by a rise in Spike-specific TCR breadth and depth.

Germline CDR1 reads GTSNPN; CDR2 reads SVGIG (reference sequence). The CDR3 has 13 residues. The V gene lost 5 bases and the J gene lost 0 bases, with 8 bases spanning the gap. This clone was observed a few times. Its antigen remains unidentified. The data were produced by immunoSEQ multiplex PCR, yet TCRdb's version contains in-frame clones alone and is incomplete. The sample has around 200,000 clones, roughly 94% seen once; the top ten hold around 1.6%. The J gene is TRBJ1-5, the V gene TRBV30; D is uncertain. The clonotype originates from an adult who received the AZD1222 COVID-19 vaccine. The sample was peripheral blood, taken 28 days after the second AZD1222 dose. As DNA, the CDR3 is TGTGCCTGGGGTCGGGATAGCAATCAGCCCCAGCATTTT. Protein sequence: CAWGRDSNQPQHF. The full variable domain, its missing parts supplied by reference TRBV30 and TRBJ1-5, is SQTIHQWPATLVQPVGSPLSLECTVEGTSNPNLYWYRQAAGRGLQLLFYSVGIGQISSEVPQNLSASRPQDRQFILSSKKLLLSDSGFYLCAWGRDSNQPQHFGDGTRLSIL.